A single sample is the source of the 29 T cell receptor beta chains below, sequenced in a study of tissue T cells after allogeneic stem cell transplantation. As to time point: mouse harvest day 7 after allogeneic transplant. Tail vein injection delivered 10^7 T-cell-depleted bone marrow cells and 10^6 splenic CD5+ T cells. Clones were sequenced by immunoSEQ multiplex PCR, and TCRdb holds only the in-frame ones, with some missing. The repertoire includes several thousand clones, 45% of them detected once, and 6.5% to 8.5% sits in the top ten. The sequencing sample was made of gut tissue. The origin of the receptors is a female BALB/c mouse given C57BL/6 T cells with graft-versus-host disease after an allogeneic hematopoietic cell transplant.

Concerning this clone itself: Genes and germline come from the mouse. The read is 1 residue too short to cover the CDR3 end, so that end is filled in from the germline J gene. The V gene is TRBV1, the J gene TRBJ2-5; D might be TRBD1 (6 bases). V lost 3 bases and J 2 bases, leaving 9 bases between the germline ends. Germline loops: CDR1 NSQYPW, CDR2 LRSPGD (reference sequence). The CDR3 is 14 residues long. The CDR3 loop reads CTCSARDIQDTQYF. CDR3 DNA (partial): TGCACCTGCAGTGCCCGGGACATCCAAGACACCCAGTAC.

Points on this clone: Gene names denote mouse genes. The read terminates 1 residue ahead of where the CDR3 ends, so the germline J gene completes it. This chain connects TRBV1 to TRBJ2-7; TRBD1 aligns across 9 bases. Germline loops: CDR1 NSQYPW, CDR2 LRSPGD (reference sequence). The CDR3 covers 13 residues. V lost 5 bases, J lost 4 bases, and 3 bases stayed unmatched. The CDR3 reads CTCSPGQGYEQYF. The sequenced CDR3 bases are TGCACCTGCAGTCCGGGACAGGGTTATGAACAGTAC.

A remark on this clone: The germline and genes are mouse ones. The read ends 1 residue early relative to the CDR3; the germline J gene fills the gap. The V gene is TRBV26, the J gene TRBJ2-1; perhaps TRBD1 as D (7 bases). The CDR3 contains 13 residues. Germline CDR1 KGHPV, CDR2 FQNQEV (reference sequence). Trimming took 3 bases from V and 5 from J, leaving 8 bases between them. The sequenced part of the CDR3 DNA is TGTGCCAGCAGTCTCAGGGGGGATGCTGAGCAGTTC. Protein: CASSLRGDAEQF. The CDR3 in its entirety is CASSLRGDAEQFF. The variable domain in full, with the rest retrieved from reference TRBV26 and TRBJ2-1, is NSKVIQTPRYLVKGQGQKAKMRCIPEKGHPVVFWYQQNKNNEFKFLINFQNQEVLQQIDMTEKRFSAECPSNSPCSLEIQSSEAGDSALYLCASSLRGDAEQFFGPGTRLTVL.

In regard to this clone: Mouse gene names and germline throughout. Read sequence stops 1 residue before the CDR3 end, and the germline J gene provides the missing end. The chain has TRBV26 and TRBJ2-4; weak D call: TRBD1 (6 bases). The CDR3 sequence is 15 residues long. Trimming removed 4 bases from V and 0 bases from J, with 11 bases in between. The V gene's germline CDR1 is KGHPV and CDR2 FQNQEV (reference sequence). The part of the CDR3 DNA that was read is TGTGCCAGCAGTCCCTACAGGGCTAGTCAAAACACCTTGTAC. Its protein product is CASSPYRASQNTLY. The entire CDR3 reads CASSPYRASQNTLYF.

Notes on this clone: The germline and genes are mouse ones. The CDR3 sequence: CASSHDRGRGTEVFF. CDR3 bases read: TGTGCCAGCAGTCATGACAGGGGGCGCGGCACAGAAGTCTTC. The chain links TRBV26 to TRBJ1-1, with 10 bases aligning to TRBD1. The read finishes 1 residue shy of the CDR3 end, and the germline J gene is used to complete it. This CDR3 is built from 15 residues. V lost 4 bases to trimming and J lost 4 bases; unmatched junction nucleotides: 6. CDR1 and CDR2 (germline): KGHPV, FQNQEV (reference sequence).

This clone was observed a handful of times. Genes here carry mouse names. The read ends 1 residue shy of where the CDR3 ends; the end is completed using the germline J gene. The chain carries TRBV26 and TRBJ2-3; 9 nucleotides agree with TRBD1. V lost 4 bases and J lost 6; bases outside the gene matches: 5. Looked up from germline, CDR1 is KGHPV and CDR2 is FQNQEV (reference sequence). The CDR3 has 14 amino acids. The CDR3 spells CASSPGTGWETLYF. The CDR3 DNA, read in part, is TGTGCCAGCAGTCCCGGGACAGGGTGGGAAACGCTGTAT.

For this clone: These gene names are mouse names. The missing CDR3 end, 1 residue past where the read stops, is filled in from the germline J gene. Other nucleotide sequences from this sample produce the same CDR3. The V call is TRBV26, the J call TRBJ2-4, with no clear D. Germline CDR1 reads KGHPV; CDR2 reads FQNQEV (reference sequence). Between the trimmed V and J ends, which lost 3 bases and 0 bases, there was a span of 4 bases. The CDR3 extends over 13 amino acids. The CDR3 sequence is CASSLDSQNTLYF. CDR3 bases read: TGTGCCAGCAGTCTCGATAGTCAAAACACCTTGTAC.

Turning to this clone: Mouse gene names apply. The read is 1 residue too short to cover the CDR3 end, so that end is filled in from the germline J gene. Within the sample, other DNA sequences also encode this same CDR3. The chain links TRBV26 to TRBJ2-5; 7 bases agree with TRBD1. With V trimmed by 4 bases and J by 5 bases, 3 bases remained unmatched. Germline V lookup: CDR1 KGHPV, CDR2 FQNQEV (reference sequence). The CDR3 runs to 13 residues. CDR3 DNA (partial): TGTGCCAGCAGTCCTCGACAGGGAGACACCCAGTAC. Translated, it gives CASSPRQGDTQY. The CDR3 in full is CASSPRQGDTQYF.

In regard to this clone: Genes here carry mouse names. The part of the CDR3 DNA that was read is TGTGCCAGCAGCCGGGACAGGGGGGACGACACCCAGTAC. Encoded protein: CASSRDRGDDTQY. The entire CDR3 is CASSRDRGDDTQYF. The chain uses TRBV4 and TRBJ2-5; 11 bases line up with TRBD1. The CDR3 end is not reached by the read, which stops 1 residue before it; the germline J gene fills it in. The CDR3 totals 14 residues. Per the germline V gene, CDR1 is LGHDT and CDR2 is YNNKQL (reference sequence). J gave up 6 bases and V 5 bases, and 4 bases lay outside the gene matches.

Note on this clone: Gene names and germline refer to mouse. The CDR3 is cut off 1 residue early in the read; its end comes from the germline J gene. The J gene is TRBJ1-5, the V gene TRBV29; tentative D call: TRBD1 (6 bases). This CDR3 region has 15 residues. The germline V and J ends were trimmed by 3 bases and 3 bases, with 12 bases remaining between them. Per germline, CDR1 MSHET and CDR2 SYDVDS. The CDR3 sequence: CASSLGGARNQAPLF. The part of the CDR3 DNA that was read is TGTGCTAGCAGTTTGGGGGGGGCGCGCAACCAGGCTCCGCTT.

This clone was found once. Gene names denote mouse genes. Coverage ceases 1 residue before the CDR3 finishes, and the germline J gene fills in the end. The chain links TRBV12-2 to TRBJ2-7, with TRBD2 identical over 11 bases. Trimming removed 2 bases from V and 5 bases from J; junction bases left unmatched: 7. This CDR3 is 15 amino acids long. Germline assignment: CDR1 SGHLS and CDR2 HYDKME. This CDR3 reads CASSHDWGGRDEQYF. CDR3 DNA, as far as it was read: TGTGCCAGCTCTCACGACTGGGGGGGGCGCGATGAACAGTAC.

This clone was seen a single time. Gene names and germline match the mouse. The CDR3 reads CASSEGGGSQNTLYF. The covered CDR3 bases are TGTGCCAGCAGTGAAGGGGGGGGGAGTCAAAACACCTTGTAC. The chain uses TRBV13-1 and TRBJ2-4; weak D call: TRBD2 (7 bases). The CDR3 is cut off 1 residue early in the read; its end comes from the germline J gene. V was pared by 2 bases and J by 0 bases, with 10 bases between. Germline V gives CDR1 NSHNY, CDR2 SYGAGN. The CDR3 has 15 amino acids.

Of note for this clone: The genes and germline here are from mouse. Read sequence stops 1 residue before the CDR3 end, and the germline J gene provides the missing end. This chain links TRBV31 with TRBJ2-5; 10 bases fit TRBD2. V was clipped by 0 bases and J by 0 bases; unmatched bases: 6. Looked up from germline, CDR1 is GKSSPN and CDR2 is SITVG. The CDR3 is 17 residues long. The sequenced CDR3 bases are TGTGCCTGGAGTCTAGACTGGGGGGCCGTTAACCAAGACACCCAGTAC. It yields the protein CAWSLDWGAVNQDTQY. The CDR3 as a whole reads CAWSLDWGAVNQDTQYF.

This clone was seen more than once but under ten times. Genes here carry mouse names. Sequencing ends 1 residue short of the CDR3 end; the germline J gene provides the rest. This chain uses TRBV14 with TRBJ1-4, with D hard to call. The CDR3 loop spans 15 amino acids. CDR1 and CDR2 (germline): SGHDT, FRDEAV. V was shortened by 1 base and J by 3 bases, with 10 bases between the two germline ends. The CDR3 DNA, read in part, is TGTGCCAGCAGTTTCGGCAGGAGAGCCAACGAAAGATTATTT. Protein product: CASSFGRRANERLF. In full, the CDR3 reads CASSFGRRANERLFF.

Remarks on this clone: Germline and genes: mouse. The read terminates 1 residue ahead of where the CDR3 ends, so the germline J gene completes it. The chain has TRBV26 and TRBJ1-1, with TRBD1 as a possible D gene (5 bases). Per germline, CDR1 KGHPV and CDR2 FQNQEV (reference sequence). The CDR3 sequence is 11 residues long. The V and J ends lost 8 bases and 10 bases respectively, with 14 bases between them. The covered CDR3 bases are TGTGCCAGCGCGGGGGGAGAGAGAGTCTTC. This encodes CASAGGERVF. The entire CDR3 is CASAGGERVFF.

A word on this clone: The gene names given are mouse names. Read sequence stops 1 residue before the CDR3 end, and the germline J gene provides the missing end. This chain joins TRBV16 and TRBJ1-2; D is perhaps TRBD1 (5 bases). The CDR3 sequence is 13 residues long. V was cut by 0 bases and J by 4 bases, with 6 bases left in between. Germline CDR1 and CDR2: SGHSA and FRNQAP. This chain's CDR3 is CASSLEGVSDYTF. The covered CDR3 bases are TGTGCAAGCAGCTTAGAGGGGGTCTCCGACTACACC.

Of note for this clone: Mouse names are used for the genes. With the read ending 1 residue before the CDR3 end, the germline J gene is used to fill in that end. V is TRBV15 and J is TRBJ2-2; no clear D gene. The length of the CDR3 is 15 residues. Germline CDR1 is SGHND and CDR2 is FRSKSL. V lost 2 bases to trimming and J lost 0 bases, with 7 bases between them. The sequenced CDR3 bases are TGTGCCAGCAGTTTAAACTTACCAAACACCGGGCAGCTCTAC. This translates into CASSLNLPNTGQLY. The entire CDR3 protein is CASSLNLPNTGQLYF.

On this clone: The listed genes are named as in mouse. Read sequence stops 1 residue before the CDR3 end, and the germline J gene provides the missing end. The chain carries TRBV24 and TRBJ2-7; a possible D gene is TRBD1 (5 bases). The germline V gene has CDR1 KGHTA and CDR2 FRNEEI. With 1 base removed from V and 7 bases from J, the gap between germline ends came to 11 bases. The CDR3 runs to 13 residues. The CDR3 loop is CASSLFSGREQYF. Partial CDR3 DNA: TGTGCCAGCAGTCTGTTCTCAGGGCGGGAACAGTAC.

Remarks on this clone: Gene names and germline match the mouse. The DNA ends 1 residue before the CDR3 does, and the rest of the CDR3 is filled in from the germline J gene. V is TRBV15 and J is TRBJ2-3; a possible D gene is TRBD2 (6 bases). Trimming left V 5 bases short and J 9 bases short, with 12 bases between. The length of the CDR3 is 12 residues. The germline gives CDR1 SGHND, CDR2 FRSKSL. The CDR3: CASSMTGGTLYF. The CDR3 bases that were read are TGTGCCAGCAGTATGACTGGAGGGACGCTGTAT. Looking up the rest from reference TRBV15 and TRBJ2-3 gives the full variable domain: DAGVTQTPRHEVAEKGQTIILKCEPVSGHNDLFWYRQTKIQGLELLSYFRSKSLMEDGGAFKDRFKAEMLNSSFSTLKIQPTEPKDSAVYLCASSMTGGTLYFGSGTRLTVL.

This clone has just a few counts. The genes and germline here are from mouse. The read terminates 1 residue ahead of where the CDR3 ends, so the germline J gene completes it. This chain uses TRBV13-3 with TRBJ2-7; 13 positions agree with TRBD2. The CDR3 contains 16 residues. Per the germline V gene, CDR1 is NNHDY and CDR2 is SYVADS. J was trimmed by 0 bases and V by 0 bases; bases with no gene match: 0. CDR3 residues: CASSDGDWGGSYEQYF. The sequenced CDR3 bases are TGTGCCAGCAGTGATGGGGACTGGGGGGGCTCCTATGAACAGTAC.

Concerning this clone: Gene names and germline refer to mouse. The CDR3 end falls 1 residue outside the read, so it is completed with the germline J gene. The rearrangement joins TRBV16 to TRBJ2-7; TRBD2 matches at 7 bases. CDR3 size: 14 residues. Germline CDR1 and CDR2: SGHSA and FRNQAP. Losses at the gene ends were 3 bases for V and 0 bases for J; bases not matched to a gene: 2. The sequenced part of the CDR3 DNA is TGTGCAAGCAGCTTGGGGGGGGGCTCCTATGAACAGTAC. It codes for CASSLGGGSYEQY. The full CDR3 reads CASSLGGGSYEQYF.

As for this clone: The gene names here belong to mouse. Read data end 1 residue before the CDR3 end; the end is taken from the germline J gene. The chain uses TRBV1 and TRBJ2-4; the D is unclear. The germline CDR1 and CDR2 sequences are NSQYPW and LRSPGD (reference sequence). The V and J ends lost 3 bases and 0 bases respectively, with 7 bases between them. CDR3 size: 14 residues. This chain's CDR3 is CTCSAAPSQNTLYF. CDR3 bases read: TGCACCTGCAGTGCCGCCCCTAGTCAAAACACCTTGTAC.

A note on this clone: Gene names follow the mouse nomenclature. Incomplete CDR3 DNA: TGTGCCAGCAGCCAAGAATGGGGGGAGTATGAACAGTAC. This codes for CASSQEWGEYEQY. The whole CDR3 sequence is CASSQEWGEYEQYF. The chain is built from TRBV2 and TRBJ2-7; 7 bases fit TRBD2. The read comes to an end 1 residue before the CDR3 does, leaving the germline J gene to fill in the end. The CDR3 totals 14 residues. Germline V gene sequence: CDR1 LGHNA, CDR2 YSYQKL. With V trimmed by 0 bases and J by 4 bases, 3 bases remained unmatched.

As regards this clone: Mouse gene names and germline throughout. The read halts 1 residue ahead of the CDR3 end, with the missing end drawn from the germline J gene. The chain couples TRBV12-2 to TRBJ2-1, with no clear D. The CDR3 spans 12 residues. The germline V and J ends were trimmed by 2 bases and 7 bases, with 8 bases remaining between them. CDR1 is SGHLS and CDR2 is HYDKME in the germline V gene. This CDR3 reads CASSPAGAEQFF. The DNA read from the CDR3 is TGTGCCAGCTCTCCCGCGGGGGCTGAGCAGTTC.

This clone was observed a few times. Mouse names are used for the genes. The read ends 1 residue shy of where the CDR3 ends; the end is completed using the germline J gene. The chain has TRBV13-1 and TRBJ2-5; the D gene is possibly TRBD1 (6 bases). Germline lookup yields CDR1 NSHNY and CDR2 SYGAGN. This CDR3 has 13 amino acids. V was shortened by 4 bases and J by 2 bases, with 8 bases between the two germline ends. Here the CDR3 reads CASSSQGQDTQYF. CDR3 DNA (partial): TGTGCCAGCAGTTCACAGGGCCAAGACACCCAGTAC.

Concerning this clone itself: Mouse germline and gene names are used. The read terminates 1 residue ahead of where the CDR3 ends, so the germline J gene completes it. The genes are TRBV1 and TRBJ2-4; 12 bases are a match to TRBD2. Germline lookup yields CDR1 NSQYPW and CDR2 LRSPGD (reference sequence). Unmatched junction bases numbered 4, after V lost 3 bases and J lost 0 bases. The CDR3 runs to 17 residues. Incomplete CDR3 DNA: TGCACCTGCAGTGCGGGACTGGGGGGCGCTAGTCAAAACACCTTGTAC. This sequence encodes CTCSAGLGGASQNTLY. The whole CDR3 reads CTCSAGLGGASQNTLYF.

This clone has only one observation. Here the gene names and germline are mouse. From the germline J gene comes the end of the CDR3, since the read stops 1 residue before it. V gene TRBV14 combines with J gene TRBJ2-3, with 8 bases that match TRBD1. The J segment lost 1 base and the V segment lost 3 bases, leaving 1 base of the junction unmatched. Germline CDR1 SGHDT, CDR2 FRDEAV. This CDR3 has 14 amino acids. The DNA read from the CDR3 is TGTGCCAGCAGTTCACAGGGGGGTGCAGAAACGCTGTAT. Its translation is CASSSQGGAETLY. In full, the CDR3 reads CASSSQGGAETLYF. The variable domain in full, completed from reference TRBV14 and TRBJ2-3, reads EAGVTQSPRYAVLQEGQAVSFWCDPISGHDTLYWYQQPRDQGPQLLVYFRDEAVIDNSQLPSDRFSAVRPKGTNSTLKIQSAKQGDTATYLCASSSQGGAETLYFGSGTRLTVL.

Relative to its sample, this clone is medium-sized (0.01 to 0.1%). The germline and genes are mouse ones. The read ends 1 residue early relative to the CDR3; the germline J gene fills the gap. The genes are TRBV23 and TRBJ2-5; the table's D call TRBD2 went unverified against the DNA. The CDR3 contains 13 residues. The germline gives CDR1 KGHTA, CDR2 FQNQQP. The CDR3 is CSSSQATEDTQYF. The DNA read from the CDR3 is TGCTCCAGCAGTCAAGCGACTGAAGACACCCAGTAC.

This clone has just a few counts. Genes and germline are mouse. The DNA ends 1 residue before the CDR3 does, and the rest of the CDR3 is filled in from the germline J gene. The V and J genes are TRBV5 and TRBJ2-2; D tentatively fits TRBD1 or TRBD2 (5 bases each). Germline loops: CDR1 LGHNA, CDR2 YNLKQL (reference sequence). This CDR3 has 15 amino acids. V was cut by 0 bases and J by 0 bases, with 5 bases left in between. The CDR3 DNA, read in part, is TGTGCCAGCAGCCAAGAGGGGGCAAACACCGGGCAGCTCTAC. This translates into CASSQEGANTGQLY. The CDR3 as a whole reads CASSQEGANTGQLYF.